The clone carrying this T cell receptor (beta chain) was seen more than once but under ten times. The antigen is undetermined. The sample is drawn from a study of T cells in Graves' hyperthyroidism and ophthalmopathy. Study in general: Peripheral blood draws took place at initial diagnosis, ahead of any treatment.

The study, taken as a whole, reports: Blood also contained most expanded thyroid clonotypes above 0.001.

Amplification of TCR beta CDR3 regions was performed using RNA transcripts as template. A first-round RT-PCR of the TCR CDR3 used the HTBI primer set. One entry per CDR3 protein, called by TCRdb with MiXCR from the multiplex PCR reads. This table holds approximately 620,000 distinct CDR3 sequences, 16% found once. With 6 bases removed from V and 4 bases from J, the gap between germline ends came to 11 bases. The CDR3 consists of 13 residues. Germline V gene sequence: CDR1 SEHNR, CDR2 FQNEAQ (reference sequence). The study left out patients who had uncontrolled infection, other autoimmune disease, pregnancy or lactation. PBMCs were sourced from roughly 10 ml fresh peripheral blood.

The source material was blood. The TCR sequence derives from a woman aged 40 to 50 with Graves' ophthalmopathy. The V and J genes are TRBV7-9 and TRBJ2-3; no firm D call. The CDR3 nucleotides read TGTGCCAGCAGTAACCTACCACCAGATACGCAGTATTTT. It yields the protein CASSNLPPDTQYF.